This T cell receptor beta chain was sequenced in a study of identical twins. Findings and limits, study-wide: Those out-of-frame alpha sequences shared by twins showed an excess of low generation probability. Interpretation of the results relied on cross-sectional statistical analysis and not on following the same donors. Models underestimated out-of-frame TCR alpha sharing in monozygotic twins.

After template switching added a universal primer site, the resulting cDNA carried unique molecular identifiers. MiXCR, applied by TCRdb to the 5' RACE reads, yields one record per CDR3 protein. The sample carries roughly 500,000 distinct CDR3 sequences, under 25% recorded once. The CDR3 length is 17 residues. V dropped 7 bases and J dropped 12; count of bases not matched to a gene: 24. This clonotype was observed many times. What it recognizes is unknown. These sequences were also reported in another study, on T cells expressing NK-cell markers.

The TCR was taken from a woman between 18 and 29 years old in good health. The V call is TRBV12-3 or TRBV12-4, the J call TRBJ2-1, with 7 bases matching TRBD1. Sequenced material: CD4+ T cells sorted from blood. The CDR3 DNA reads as TGTGCCAGCACACTCCGTAGACGACAGGGACCTTCGACAGCGCAGTTCTTC. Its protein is CASTLRRRQGPSTAQFF.